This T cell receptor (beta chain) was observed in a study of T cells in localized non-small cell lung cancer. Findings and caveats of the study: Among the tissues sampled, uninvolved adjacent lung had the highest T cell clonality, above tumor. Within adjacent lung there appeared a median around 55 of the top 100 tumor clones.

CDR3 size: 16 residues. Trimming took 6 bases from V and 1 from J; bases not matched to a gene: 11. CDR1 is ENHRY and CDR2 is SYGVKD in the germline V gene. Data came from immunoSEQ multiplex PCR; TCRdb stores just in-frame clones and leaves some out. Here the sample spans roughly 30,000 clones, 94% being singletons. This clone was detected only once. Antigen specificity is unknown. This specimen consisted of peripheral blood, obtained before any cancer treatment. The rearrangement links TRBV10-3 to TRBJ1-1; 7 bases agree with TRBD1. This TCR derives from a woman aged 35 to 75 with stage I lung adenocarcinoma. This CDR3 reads CAIRLGPGTENTEAFF. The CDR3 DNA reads TGTGCCATCAGATTAGGTCCCGGGACAGAGAACACTGAAGCTTTCTTT.